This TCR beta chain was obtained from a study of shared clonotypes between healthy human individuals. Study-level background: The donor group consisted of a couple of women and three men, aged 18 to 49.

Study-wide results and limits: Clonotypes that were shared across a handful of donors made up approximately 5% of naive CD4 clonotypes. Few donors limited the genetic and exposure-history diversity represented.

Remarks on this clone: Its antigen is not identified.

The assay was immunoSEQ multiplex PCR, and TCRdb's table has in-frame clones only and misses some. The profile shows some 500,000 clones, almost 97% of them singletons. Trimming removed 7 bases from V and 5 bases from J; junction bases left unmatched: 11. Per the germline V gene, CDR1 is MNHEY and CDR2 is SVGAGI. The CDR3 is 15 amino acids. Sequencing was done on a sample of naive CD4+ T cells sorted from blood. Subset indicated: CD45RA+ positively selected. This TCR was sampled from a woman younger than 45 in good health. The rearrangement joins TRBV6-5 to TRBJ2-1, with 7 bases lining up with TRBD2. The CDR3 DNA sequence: TGTGCCAGCAACCGCCTAGCGGAATCGAACAATGAGCAGTTCTTC. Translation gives CASNRLAESNNEQFF.